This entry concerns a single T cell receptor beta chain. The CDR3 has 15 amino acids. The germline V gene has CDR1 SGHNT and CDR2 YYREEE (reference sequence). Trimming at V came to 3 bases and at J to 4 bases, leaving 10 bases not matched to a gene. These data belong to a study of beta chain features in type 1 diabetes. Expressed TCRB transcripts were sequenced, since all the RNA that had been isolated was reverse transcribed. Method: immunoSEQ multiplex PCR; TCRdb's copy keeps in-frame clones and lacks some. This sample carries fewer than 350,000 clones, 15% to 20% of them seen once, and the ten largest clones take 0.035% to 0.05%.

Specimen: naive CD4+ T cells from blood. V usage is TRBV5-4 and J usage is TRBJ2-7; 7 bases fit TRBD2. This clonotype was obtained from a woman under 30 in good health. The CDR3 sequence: CASSSLAEGGYEQYF. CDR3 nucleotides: TGTGCCAGCAGCTCCCTAGCGGAGGGAGGATACGAGCAGTACTTC.